The 21 T cell receptor beta chains below come from one sample, sequenced in a study of cytomegalovirus exposure and HLA in healthy donors. Amplification used 60 Vbeta primers and 13 Jbeta primers. Profiling relied on immunoSEQ multiplex PCR, and the TCRdb table lists in-frame clones only, not all of them. The profile covers about 210,000 clones, with about four fifths appearing a single time and roughly a tenth taken by the ten largest. Sequences were obtained from PBMCs. The origin of the receptors is a woman aged 45-60 years in good health and CMV-seropositive.

CDR3 coding DNA: TGCGCCAGCAGCTCGGGACAGGGGAGGACCTACAATGAGCAGTTCTTC. Protein product: CASSSGQGRTYNEQFF. V gene TRBV5-1 combines with J gene TRBJ2-1, with 10 nucleotides matching TRBD1. The CDR3 has 16 amino acids. V was pared by 3 bases and J by 2 bases, with 5 bases of the junction left unmatched. Germline V gives CDR1 SGHRS, CDR2 YFSETQ.

The J gene is TRBJ2-7, the V gene TRBV25-1; possible D gene TRBD1, 5 bases. The CDR3 is 14 residues long. Germline CDR1 MGHDK, CDR2 SYGVNS. V was pared by 4 bases and J by 4 bases, with 14 bases between. The CDR3 sequence is CASSGPPYRYEQYF. The CDR3 DNA reads as TGTGCCAGCAGTGGGCCACCATACAGGTACGAGCAGTACTTC.

The chain links TRBV6-5 to TRBJ1-1; D remains unclear. The CDR3 is 13 amino acids. The germline CDR1 and CDR2 sequences are MNHEY and SVGAGI. V was trimmed by 6 bases and J by 1 base, leaving 9 bases between them. The CDR3 is CASRARENTEAFF. CDR3 bases: TGTGCCAGCAGGGCTCGGGAGAACACTGAAGCTTTCTTT.

The chain is built from TRBV7-3 and TRBJ2-3, with a tentative D call TRBD1 (6 bases). V lost 5 bases to trimming and J lost 5 bases, with 11 bases between them. Germline values: CDR1 SGHTA, CDR2 FQGTGA. The CDR3 is 13 residues long. CDR3 sequence: CASSGQMGDTQYF. The DNA for the CDR3 is TGTGCCAGCAGCGGACAGATGGGAGATACGCAGTATTTT.

CDR3 in DNA: TGTGCCAGCAGCCGGGAGAGGGATACGCAGTATTTT. Its translation is CASSRERDTQYF. This chain links TRBV7-2 with TRBJ2-3, with D possibly being TRBD2 (6 bases). The V and J ends lost 5 bases and 6 bases respectively, with 9 bases between them. CDR3 length equals 12 residues. Germline V CDR1 and CDR2: SGHTA, FQGNSA.

The J gene is TRBJ1-2, the V gene TRBV25-1, with unresolved D. The CDR3 runs 12 residues. The germline V gene has CDR1 MGHDK and CDR2 SYGVNS. The V end lost 3 bases, the J end lost 3 bases, and 5 bases lay between the germline ends. CDR3 loop: CASSEADYGYTF. CDR3 nucleotide sequence: TGTGCCAGCAGTGAGGCCGACTATGGCTACACCTTC.

This clone was observed a handful of times. This chain connects TRBV7-3 to TRBJ1-6, with D maybe TRBD1 (6 bases). CDR3 size: 16 residues. Trimming left V 3 bases short and J 7 bases short, with 16 bases between. Germline CDR1 is SGHTA and CDR2 is FQGTGA. CDR3 in DNA: TGTGCCAGCAGCTTCCGACCCAGGGGCGGGAATTCACCCCTCCACTTT. Protein sequence: CASSFRPRGGNSPLHF.

This chain uses TRBV2 with TRBJ2-3, with 8 bases matching TRBD1. CDR1 and CDR2 (germline): SNHLY, FYNNEI. V shed 9 bases and J 2 bases; nucleotides not matched to a gene: 10. The CDR3 length is 15 residues. The CDR3 nucleotides read TGTGCCAGTTCAAGACAGGGGTCATTCACAGATACGCAGTATTTT. Protein: CASSRQGSFTDTQYF.

The chain carries TRBV4-3 and TRBJ1-2; TRBD1 agrees at 8 bases. This CDR3 comprises 15 residues. V dropped 1 base and J dropped 6; count of bases not matched to a gene: 7. CDR1 and CDR2 from the germline V gene are LGHNA and YSLEER. The CDR3 here is CASSQVVRGRDGYTF. CDR3 nucleotides: TGCGCCAGCAGCCAAGTCGTCAGGGGGCGGGATGGCTACACCTTC.

This chain links TRBV5-6 with TRBJ1-2; 10 nucleotides agree with TRBD1. Per germline, CDR1 SGHDT and CDR2 YYEEEE. This CDR3 contains 17 residues. After removal of 5 bases from V and 6 bases from J, the junction contained 16 bases not matched to a gene. This CDR3 reads CASSSTAETGGRNGYTF. CDR3 DNA: TGTGCCAGCAGTTCCACCGCCGAGACAGGGGGCAGGAATGGCTACACCTTC.

The chain carries TRBV11-3 and TRBJ2-2, with unresolved D. The V gene lost 5 bases and the J gene lost 6 bases, with 13 bases spanning the gap. In germline, CDR1 is SGHNT, CDR2 YENEEA. This CDR3 contains 14 residues. The CDR3 sequence is CASSIGLVAGELFF. The CDR3 DNA reads as TGTGCCAGCAGCATTGGGCTGGTTGCCGGGGAGCTGTTTTTT.

This chain connects TRBV6-5 to TRBJ2-1, with TRBD2 as a possible D gene (5 bases). The CDR3 contains 15 residues. The V gene's germline CDR1 is MNHEY and CDR2 SVGAGI. V lost 4 bases and J 4 bases, leaving 14 bases between the germline ends. The CDR3 DNA reads as TGTGCCAGCAGTTTGGTTGCGGGCCCTTACAATGAGCAGTTCTTC. Protein product: CASSLVAGPYNEQFF.

In this sample, this clone turned up once. The CDR3 region is CASSREPSGGYTF. DNA for the CDR3: TGTGCCAGCAGCCGAGAGCCCTCGGGTGGCTACACCTTC. This chain joins TRBV7-9 and TRBJ1-2; D not certain. This CDR3 is built from 13 residues. Deletions cut 5 bases from V and 7 bases from J, with 14 bases between. Per the germline V gene, CDR1 is SEHNR and CDR2 is FQNEAQ (reference sequence).

The chain is built from TRBV19 and TRBJ2-7; 9 bases are shared with TRBD1. Germline CDR1 reads LNHDA; CDR2 reads SQIVND (reference sequence). CDR3 size: 14 residues. Trimming removed 6 bases from V and 2 bases from J; junction bases left unmatched: 5. Here the CDR3 reads CASSEGTGPYEQYF. CDR3 DNA sequence: TGTGCCAGTAGCGAAGGGACAGGGCCCTACGAGCAGTACTTC.

The rearrangement uses TRBV10-2 and TRBJ1-2; tentatively, D is TRBD1 (6 bases). The CDR3 consists of 13 residues. V was trimmed by 6 bases and J by 8 bases, leaving 16 bases between them. The germline gives CDR1 WSHSY, CDR2 SAAADI. The CDR3 nucleotides are TGCGCCAGCAGCGGGGGGGGGCGGCAGGGCTACACCTTC. This sequence encodes CASSGGGRQGYTF.

J is TRBJ1-1 and V is TRBV9; the D gene is possibly TRBD1 (5 bases). CDR1 and CDR2 (germline): SGDLS, YYNGEE. This CDR3 spans 14 amino acids. V was cut by 4 bases and J by 4 bases, with 14 bases left in between. The CDR3 DNA reads as TGTGCCAGCAGCCCCCAGTCAGGGATCACTGAAGCTTTCTTT. Translated, it gives CASSPQSGITEAFF.

V gene TRBV5-1 combines with J gene TRBJ2-7; TRBD1 is a possible D gene (7 bases). The V gene's germline CDR1 is SGHRS and CDR2 YFSETQ. V was trimmed by 0 bases and J by 3 bases, leaving 10 bases between them. The CDR3 runs to 14 residues. The CDR3 DNA reads TGCGCCAGCAGCTTGGGTCAGGGGGGCTACGAGCAGTACTTC. Its translation is CASSLGQGGYEQYF.

The chain recombines TRBV7-9 with TRBJ2-1; D possibly corresponds to TRBD1 (5 bases). Trimming removed 6 bases at V and 9 bases at J, with 12 bases between. The CDR3 sequence is 12 residues long. Germline-derived CDR1 and CDR2 are SEHNR and FQNEAQ (reference sequence). The CDR3 spells CASRFRVREQFF. For the CDR3, the DNA is TGTGCCAGCAGGTTCAGGGTGCGTGAGCAGTTCTTC.

This chain uses TRBV12-2 with TRBJ2-1; the table's TRBD2 call for D was not verified on the DNA. TRBV12-2 is listed as a pseudogene. CDR3 length equals 17 residues. CDR3 nucleotide sequence: TGTGCAAGTCGCTTAGGGGCTAGCGGGGGGACCTACAATGAGCAGTTCTTC. This sequence encodes CASRLGASGGTYNEQFF.

The J gene is TRBJ2-3, the V gene TRBV27, with D tentatively TRBD2 (5 bases). The CDR3 runs 14 residues. Germline CDR1 and CDR2: MNHEY and SMNVEV (reference sequence). V lost 2 bases, J lost 5 bases, and 11 bases lay in between. The CDR3 loop reads CASSLSTSGDTQYF. The CDR3 DNA sequence: TGTGCCAGCAGTTTAAGTACAAGCGGAGATACGCAGTATTTT.

The genes are TRBV9 and TRBJ1-6; D may be TRBD1 (6 bases). The CDR3 consists of 15 residues. V lost 4 bases to trimming and J lost 2 bases, with 10 bases between them. CDR1 is SGDLS, CDR2 YYNGEE, per germline. The CDR3 bases are TGTGCCAGCAGCAGGACAGATCCCTATAATTCACCCCTCCACTTT. Amino acids: CASSRTDPYNSPLHF.